This T cell receptor beta chain is drawn from a study of cytomegalovirus exposure and HLA in healthy donors. General study results and limits: Three chains linked to CMV were shown in vitro to be specific for CMV antigens. Exclusion as indistinguishable affected some V segments, including TRBV6-2 and TRBV6-3. As was reported, the HLA-A and HLA-B alleles of most subjects were accurately predicted from TCR beta sequences. Researchers counted some 150 TCR beta chains as cytomegalovirus-associated.

V shed 6 bases, J shed 8 bases, and the junction held 5 bases outside the gene matches. Germline CDR1 SGHVS, CDR2 FQNEAQ. CDR3 length equals 14 residues. Worth noting for this clone: Its antigen is undetermined.

This PCR relied on a set of 60 Vbeta primers and 13 Jbeta primers. Produced via immunoSEQ multiplex PCR; TCRdb's table is partial and in-frame only. This table has fewer than 150,000 clones, around 85% appearing once. The receptor's source is a man in his forties or fifties in good health and CMV-seropositive. The chain joins TRBV7-8 to TRBJ2-5; 14 nucleotides align to TRBD2. The sequencing input was PBMCs. This CDR3 is CASRGGLAGVTQYF. Here the CDR3 DNA reads TGTGCCAGCAGGGGGGGACTAGCGGGAGTAACCCAGTACTTC.